Shown below are 16 T cell receptor beta chains from a single sample sequenced in a study of CD8 T cells in Susac syndrome. Random hexamers were used to reverse transcribe 0.5 to 1 ug of RNA. Each CDR3 protein gets one entry after TCRdb re-called the immunoSEQ multiplex PCR reads with MiXCR. This table holds approximately 120,000 distinct CDR3 sequences, 91% found once. Sequencing was carried out using CD8+ T cells from PBMCs. The receptor set was obtained from a human donor with multiple sclerosis.

The V and J genes are TRBV6-2 or TRBV6-3 and TRBJ1-5; D gene ambiguous. V shed 8 bases and J shed 6 bases, with 17 bases lying between them. Germline V gene data show CDR1 as MNHEY and CDR2 as SVGEGT. The CDR3 contains 14 residues. The CDR3 DNA reads as TGTGCCAGCGGCCCTCCCGGGTTCAGTCAGCCCCAGCATTTT. Translation: CASGPPGFSQPQHF.

The rearrangement joins TRBV6-5 to TRBJ2-5; 8 bases are a match to TRBD2. V shed 6 bases and J 5 bases; nucleotides not matched to a gene: 8. The CDR3 runs to 14 residues. In germline, CDR1 is MNHEY, CDR2 SVGAGI. The CDR3 region has the DNA TGTGCCAGCAGCCATAGCGGGACAAGGGAGACCCAGTACTTC. Translation gives CASSHSGTRETQYF.

The J gene is TRBJ1-1, the V gene TRBV5-1; perhaps TRBD1 as D (6 bases). The V gene lost 4 bases and the J gene lost 0 bases, with 13 bases spanning the gap. The CDR3 is 15 residues long. CDR1 SGHRS and CDR2 YFSETQ come from the germline V gene. This CDR3 is CASSGRDIMNTEAFF. As DNA, the CDR3 is TGCGCCAGCAGCGGCAGGGACATCATGAACACTGAAGCTTTCTTT.

This chain connects TRBV5-6 to TRBJ2-1; no reliable D call. The V and J ends lost 2 bases and 4 bases respectively, with 7 bases between them. This CDR3 is 13 amino acids long. Germline V gene lookup returns CDR1 SGHDT and CDR2 YYEEEE. The CDR3 reads CASSFDIYNEQFF. The CDR3 region has the DNA TGTGCCAGCAGCTTTGACATTTACAATGAGCAGTTCTTC.

The chain uses TRBV7-2 and TRBJ1-6; TRBD1 matches at 8 bases. Trimming cost V 4 bases and J 6 bases; bases outside gene matches: 8. Germline V gene data show CDR1 as SGHTA and CDR2 as FQGNSA. CDR3 length: 16 amino acids. The CDR3 region has the DNA TGTGCCAGCAGCTATGGACAGGGTCTTAGTAATTCACCCCTCCACTTT. Amino acid sequence: CASSYGQGLSNSPLHF. The full variable domain, rest sourced from reference TRBV7-2 and TRBJ1-6, is GAGVSQSPSNKVTEKGKDVELRCDPISGHTALYWYRQSLGQGLEFLIYFQGNSAPDKSGLPSDRFSAERTGGSVSTLTIQRTQQEDSAVYLCASSYGQGLSNSPLHFGNGTRLTVT.

This clonotype occurred once. The gene calls are TRBV3-1 and TRBJ2-7; TRBD2 matches 7 bases. Unmatched junction bases numbered 8, after V lost 4 bases and J lost 2 bases. The length of the CDR3 is 15 residues. The germline V gene has CDR1 LGHDT and CDR2 YNNKEL (reference sequence). In DNA form, the CDR3 reads TGTGCCAGCAGCCGTTCGGGACTAAACCCCTACGAGCAGTACTTC. It is translated as CASSRSGLNPYEQYF.

The rearrangement uses TRBV4-2 and TRBJ2-1; tentatively, D is TRBD2 (6 bases). V dropped 0 bases and J dropped 1 base, with 10 bases sitting between them. The CDR3 is 16 residues long. CDR1 LGHNA and CDR2 YNFKEQ come from the germline V gene. The CDR3 here is CASSQDWAGSYNEQFF. DNA for the CDR3: TGTGCCAGCAGCCAAGATTGGGCGGGGTCCTACAATGAGCAGTTCTTC.

The chain has TRBV5-6 and TRBJ2-7; D gene ambiguous. Germline CDR1 SGHDT, CDR2 YYEEEE. There are 13 residues in the CDR3. The V end lost 4 bases, the J end lost 3 bases, and 11 bases lay between the germline ends. The CDR3 nucleotides read TGTGCCAGCAGCCTCTGGATAGTCTACGAGCAGTACTTC. Residues: CASSLWIVYEQYF. Full variable domain (outside the CDR3, taken from reference TRBV5-6 and TRBJ2-7): DAGVTQSPTHLIKTRGQQVTLRCSPKSGHDTVSWYQQALGQGPQFIFQYYEEEERQRGNFPDRFSGHQFPNYSSELNVNALLLGDSALYLCASSLWIVYEQYFGPGTRLTVT.

The chain links TRBV5-6 to TRBJ2-3, with D unclear. The germline V gene has CDR1 SGHDT and CDR2 YYEEEE. Trimming left V 4 bases short and J 4 bases short, with 16 bases between. This CDR3 has 15 residues. CDR3 nucleotides: TGTGCCAGCAGCCCCCTGTCTGGGCAGGCAGATACGCAGTATTTT. Its protein is CASSPLSGQADTQYF.

The gene calls are TRBV6-5 and TRBJ1-3; D gene unclear. This CDR3 region has 18 residues. Germline CDR1 and CDR2: MNHEY and SVGAGI. V was shortened by 0 bases and J by 0 bases, with 15 bases between the two germline ends. The chain's CDR3 is CASSYSVVSSYSGNTIYF. CDR3 sequence (DNA): TGTGCCAGCAGTTACTCGGTGGTTAGCTCGTACTCTGGAAACACCATATATTTT.

The chain recombines TRBV7-9 with TRBJ1-1; a possible D gene is TRBD1 (5 bases). The germline V and J ends were trimmed by 6 bases and 4 bases, with 12 bases remaining between them. This CDR3 contains 13 residues. Germline V CDR1 and CDR2: SEHNR, FQNEAQ (reference sequence). CDR3 nucleotides: TGTGCCAGCAGGCTAGGGGTGAGCACTGAAGCTTTCTTT. Translation: CASRLGVSTEAFF.

This clonotype has just a few counts. This rearrangement joins TRBV27 to TRBJ2-7; D is perhaps TRBD1 (5 bases). From germline, CDR1 is MNHEY and CDR2 SMNVEV (reference sequence). This CDR3 spans 12 amino acids. V was cut by 4 bases and J by 5 bases, with 9 bases left in between. The CDR3 spells CASSSTAHEQYF. CDR3 nucleotides: TGTGCCAGCAGTTCGACAGCCCACGAGCAGTACTTC.

V and J are TRBV29-1 and TRBJ1-2; 8 bases align to TRBD1. Germline values: CDR1 SQVTM, CDR2 ANQGSEA. This CDR3 is 12 amino acids long. V shed 3 bases, J shed 6 bases, and the junction held 3 bases outside the gene matches. The CDR3 bases are TGCAGCGTTGAGGACAGGGAGCATGGCTACACCTTC. Protein sequence: CSVEDREHGYTF.

The CDR3 protein is CASGPSGGSEETQYF. CDR3 bases: TGTGCCAGCGGCCCTAGCGGGGGTAGTGAGGAGACCCAGTACTTC. This chain connects TRBV9 to TRBJ2-5, with 10 bases matching TRBD2. J gave up 5 bases and V 7 bases, and 11 bases lay outside the gene matches. The CDR3 is 15 amino acids. Germline CDR1 is SGDLS and CDR2 is YYNGEE.

The genes are TRBV24-1 and TRBJ2-3, with unresolved D. CDR1 and CDR2 (germline): KGHDR, SFDVKD. The germline V and J ends were trimmed by 1 base and 4 bases, with 8 bases remaining between them. This CDR3 is built from 14 residues. As DNA, the CDR3 is TGTGCCACCAGTGATTTCCTAGAATCAGATACGCAGTATTTT. It translates to CATSDFLESDTQYF.

This rearrangement joins TRBV7-3 to TRBJ2-7, with no clear D. Trimming took 2 bases from V and 2 from J, leaving 7 bases between them. The CDR3 sequence is 13 residues long. The germline gives CDR1 SGHTA, CDR2 FQGTGA. The CDR3 sequence is CASSLYLAYEQYF. The DNA for the CDR3 is TGTGCCAGCAGCTTATACCTAGCCTACGAGCAGTACTTC.